The T cell receptor (beta chain) described here comes from a study of blood T cell repertoires in COVID-19. CDR1 is LGHDT, CDR2 YNNKEL, per germline (reference sequence). The CDR3 is 15 residues long. Trimming shortened V by 3 bases and J by 3 bases, and 12 bases separated the two germline ends. Libraries were prepared by immunoSEQ multiplex PCR; TCRdb keeps only in-frame clonotypes and omits some of them. The data show around 150,000 clones, 75% to 90% seen once. V usage is TRBV3-1 (or the pseudogene TRBV3-2) and J usage is TRBJ2-1; D may be TRBD2 (5 bases). The origin of this receptor is a man between 65 and 79 years old who had been exposed to COVID-19. Sequencing was done on a sample of PBMCs or T cells enriched from blood (not recorded which). CDR3 sequence reads: CASSQRRVGYNEQFF. The CDR3 DNA reads TGTGCCAGCAGCCAGAGGCGGGTAGGCTACAATGAGCAGTTCTTC.